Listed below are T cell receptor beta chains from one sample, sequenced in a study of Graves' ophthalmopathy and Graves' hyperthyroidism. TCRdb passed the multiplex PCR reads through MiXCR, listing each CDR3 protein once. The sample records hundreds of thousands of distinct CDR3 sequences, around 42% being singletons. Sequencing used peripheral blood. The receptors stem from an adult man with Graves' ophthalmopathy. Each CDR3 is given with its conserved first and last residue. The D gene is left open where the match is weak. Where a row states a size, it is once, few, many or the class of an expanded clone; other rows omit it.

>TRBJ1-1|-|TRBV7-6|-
CASSLTEGTEAFF
TGTGCCAGCAGCCTCACCGAGGGCACTGAAGCTTTCTTT
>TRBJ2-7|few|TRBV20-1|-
CSARTAGAYEQYF
TGCAGTGCTCGGACAGCCGGAGCCTACGAGCAGTACTTC
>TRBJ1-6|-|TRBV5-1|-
CASSRDPSSSYNSPLHF
TGCGCCAGCAGCCGGGACCCATCGAGCTCCTATAATTCACCCCTCCACTTT
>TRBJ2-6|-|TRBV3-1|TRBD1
CASTGSTGGRTGANVLTF
TGTGCCAGCACAGGGTCTACAGGGGGCAGAACTGGGGCCAACGTCCTGACTTTC
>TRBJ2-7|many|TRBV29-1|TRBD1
CSVAGQGTYEQYF
TGCAGCGTGGCGGGACAGGGTACCTACGAGCAGTACTTC
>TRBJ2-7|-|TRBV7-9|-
CASSLSNAYEQYF
TGTGCCAGCAGCTTAAGCAACGCCTACGAGCAGTACTTC
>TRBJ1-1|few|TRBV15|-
CATSRDLAGLEAFF
TGTGCCACCAGCAGAGATTTGGCAGGGCTTGAAGCTTTCTTT
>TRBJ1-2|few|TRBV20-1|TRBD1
CSAPTGTFSVYTF
TGCAGTGCCCCGACAGGGACGTTCAGTGTCTACACCTTC
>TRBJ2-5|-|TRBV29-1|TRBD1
CSVKRGTGDTGETQYF
TGCAGCGTCAAAAGGGGGACAGGCGACACCGGGGAGACCCAGTACTTC
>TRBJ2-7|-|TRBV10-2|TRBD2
CASSGLLAGWRRDEQYF
TGTGCCAGCAGTGGACTACTAGCGGGGTGGCGGAGGGACGAGCAGTACTTC
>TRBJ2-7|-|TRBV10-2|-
CASSYASSSYEQYF
TGTGCCAGCAGTTACGCCAGTAGCTCCTACGAGCAGTACTTC
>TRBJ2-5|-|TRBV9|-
CASTQGGGSYETQYF
TGTGCCAGCACCCAAGGGGGAGGGTCTTATGAGACCCAGTACTTC
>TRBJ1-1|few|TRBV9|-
CASSSGTVREAFF
TGTGCCAGCAGCTCCGGGACGGTTCGTGAAGCTTTCTTT
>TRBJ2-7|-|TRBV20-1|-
CSYSEVRVYEQYF
TGCAGTTACTCGGAGGTTCGTGTCTACGAGCAGTACTTC
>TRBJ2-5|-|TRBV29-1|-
CSVEIQGSVTGETQYF
TGCAGCGTTGAAATACAGGGTAGTGTGACCGGGGAGACCCAGTACTTC
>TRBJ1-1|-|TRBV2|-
CASLGRGEANTEAFF
TGTGCCAGTTTGGGACGGGGCGAGGCCAACACTGAAGCTTTCTTT
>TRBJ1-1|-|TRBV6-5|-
CASRQEGVNTEAFF
TGTGCCAGCAGGCAAGAGGGGGTTAATACTGAAGCTTTCTTT
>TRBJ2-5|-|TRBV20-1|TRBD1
CSAQGAAGSQETQYF
TGCAGTGCTCAGGGGGCCGCAGGGAGCCAAGAGACCCAGTACTTC
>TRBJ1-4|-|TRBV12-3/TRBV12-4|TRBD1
CASSDRAGDEKLFF
TGTGCCAGCAGTGACAGGGCGGGGGATGAAAAACTGTTTTTT
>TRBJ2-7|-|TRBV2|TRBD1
CASSGQGSEQYF
TGTGCCAGCAGTGGACAGGGGTCCGAGCAGTACTTC
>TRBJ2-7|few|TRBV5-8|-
CASSLQASYEQYF
TGTGCCAGCAGCTTGCAAGCATCCTACGAGCAGTACTTC
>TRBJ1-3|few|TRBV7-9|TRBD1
CASSQDRVPGNTIYF
TGTGCCAGCAGTCAGGACAGGGTGCCTGGAAACACCATATATTTT
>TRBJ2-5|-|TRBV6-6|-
CASTPAGGQETQYF
TGCGCCAGCACCCCGGCCGGAGGCCAAGAGACCCAGTACTTC
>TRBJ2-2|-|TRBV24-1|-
CATSDPRGELVTGELFF
TGTGCCACCAGTGACCCCAGAGGGGAGTTAGTTACCGGGGAGCTGTTTTTT
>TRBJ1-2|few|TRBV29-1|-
CSVEAHQGYGYTF
TGCAGCGTTGAAGCCCACCAGGGCTATGGCTACACCTTC
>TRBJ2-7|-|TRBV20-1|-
CSASAVSYEQYF
TGCAGTGCTAGCGCGGTTTCCTACGAGCAGTACTTC
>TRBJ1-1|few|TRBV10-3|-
CAISESLEQGREVMNTEAFF
TGTGCCATCAGTGAGTCGCTAGAACAGGGAAGGGAAGTCATGAACACTGAAGCTTTCTTT
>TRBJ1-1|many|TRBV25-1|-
CARTPGAEGTEAFF
TGTGCCAGGACCCCTGGGGCTGAAGGGACTGAAGCTTTCTTT
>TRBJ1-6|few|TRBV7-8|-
CASSFGLYNSPLHF
TGTGCCAGCAGCTTCGGGCTCTATAATTCACCCCTCCACTTT